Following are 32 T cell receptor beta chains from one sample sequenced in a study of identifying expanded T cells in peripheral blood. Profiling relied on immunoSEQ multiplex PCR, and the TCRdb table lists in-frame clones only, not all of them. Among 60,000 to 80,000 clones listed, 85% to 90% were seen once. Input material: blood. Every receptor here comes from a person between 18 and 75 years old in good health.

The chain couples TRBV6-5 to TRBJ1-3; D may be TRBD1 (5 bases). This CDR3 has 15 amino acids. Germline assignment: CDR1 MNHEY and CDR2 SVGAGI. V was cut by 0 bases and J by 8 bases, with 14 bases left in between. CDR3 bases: TGTGCCAGCAGTTACTCTGGGGGGACGTGGGACACCATATATTTT. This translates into CASSYSGGTWDTIYF.

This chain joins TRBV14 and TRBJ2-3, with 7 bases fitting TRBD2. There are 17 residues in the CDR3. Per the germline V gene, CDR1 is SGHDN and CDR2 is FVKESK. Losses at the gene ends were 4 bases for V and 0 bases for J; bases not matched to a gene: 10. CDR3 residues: CASSPYLTSISTDTQYF. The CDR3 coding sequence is TGTGCCAGCAGCCCATATCTGACTAGCATCAGCACAGATACGCAGTATTTT.

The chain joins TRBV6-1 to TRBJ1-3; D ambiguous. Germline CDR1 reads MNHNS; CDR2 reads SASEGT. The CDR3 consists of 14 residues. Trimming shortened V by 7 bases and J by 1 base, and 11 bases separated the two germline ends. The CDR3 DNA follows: TGTGCCAGCATGAGGGTGGGATCTGGAAACACCATATATTTT. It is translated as CASMRVGSGNTIYF.

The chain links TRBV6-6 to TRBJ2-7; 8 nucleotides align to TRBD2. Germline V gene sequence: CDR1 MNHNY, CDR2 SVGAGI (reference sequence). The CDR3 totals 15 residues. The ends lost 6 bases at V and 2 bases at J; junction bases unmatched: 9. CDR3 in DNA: TGTGCCAGCAGCTCACTAGCGGCGGTCCCCTACGAGCAGTACTTC. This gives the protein CASSSLAAVPYEQYF.

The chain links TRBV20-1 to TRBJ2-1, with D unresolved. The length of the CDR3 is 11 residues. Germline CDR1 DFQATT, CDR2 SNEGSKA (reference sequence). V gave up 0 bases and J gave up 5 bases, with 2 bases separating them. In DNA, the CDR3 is TGCAGTGCTAGAGAAAACAATGAGCAGTTCTTC. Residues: CSARENNEQFF.

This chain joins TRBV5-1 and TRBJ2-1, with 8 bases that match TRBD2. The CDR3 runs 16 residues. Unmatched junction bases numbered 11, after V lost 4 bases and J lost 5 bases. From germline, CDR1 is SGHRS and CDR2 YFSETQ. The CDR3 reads CASSAGLAGGHNEQFF. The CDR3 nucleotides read TGCGCCAGCAGCGCGGGACTGGCGGGGGGTCACAATGAGCAGTTCTTC.

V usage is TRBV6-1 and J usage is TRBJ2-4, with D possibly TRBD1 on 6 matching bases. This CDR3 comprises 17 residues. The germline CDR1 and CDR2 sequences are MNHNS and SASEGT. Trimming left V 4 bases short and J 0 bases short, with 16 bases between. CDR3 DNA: TGTGCCAGCAGTGGCTTCAGGGGAACTGTAGCCAAAAACATTCAGTACTTC. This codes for CASSGFRGTVAKNIQYF.

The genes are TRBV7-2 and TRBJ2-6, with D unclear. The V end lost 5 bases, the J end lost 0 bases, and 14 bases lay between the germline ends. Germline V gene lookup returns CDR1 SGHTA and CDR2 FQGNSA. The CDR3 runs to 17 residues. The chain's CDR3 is CASSPHGRVSGANVLTF. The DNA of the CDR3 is TGTGCCAGCAGCCCTCACGGGCGCGTCTCTGGGGCCAACGTCCTGACTTTC.

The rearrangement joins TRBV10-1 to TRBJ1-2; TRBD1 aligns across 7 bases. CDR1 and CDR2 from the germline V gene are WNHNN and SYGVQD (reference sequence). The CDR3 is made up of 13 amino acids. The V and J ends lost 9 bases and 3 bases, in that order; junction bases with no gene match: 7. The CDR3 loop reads CARADRVHYGYTF. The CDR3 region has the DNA TGCGCCAGAGCTGACAGGGTCCACTATGGCTACACCTTC.

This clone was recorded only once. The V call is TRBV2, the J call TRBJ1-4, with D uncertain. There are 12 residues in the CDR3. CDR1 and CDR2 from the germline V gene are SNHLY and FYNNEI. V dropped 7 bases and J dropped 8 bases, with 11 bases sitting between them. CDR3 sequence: CASKEGIEKLFF. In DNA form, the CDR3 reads TGTGCCAGCAAGGAGGGAATCGAAAAACTGTTTTTT.

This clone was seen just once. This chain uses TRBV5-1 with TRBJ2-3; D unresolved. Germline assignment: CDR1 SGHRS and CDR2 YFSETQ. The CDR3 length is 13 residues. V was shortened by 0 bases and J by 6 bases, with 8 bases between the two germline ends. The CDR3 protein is CASSLVPEDTQYF. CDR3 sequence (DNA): TGCGCCAGCAGCTTGGTTCCTGAGGATACGCAGTATTTT.

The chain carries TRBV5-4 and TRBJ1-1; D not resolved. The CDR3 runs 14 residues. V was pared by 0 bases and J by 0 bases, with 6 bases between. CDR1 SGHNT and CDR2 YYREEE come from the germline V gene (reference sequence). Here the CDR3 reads CASSLGAMNTEAFF. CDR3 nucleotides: TGTGCCAGCAGCTTGGGGGCAATGAACACTGAAGCTTTCTTT.

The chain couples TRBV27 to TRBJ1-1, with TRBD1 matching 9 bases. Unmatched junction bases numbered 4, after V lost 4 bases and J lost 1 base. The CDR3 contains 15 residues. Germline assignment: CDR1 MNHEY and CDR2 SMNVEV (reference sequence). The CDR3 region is CASSSGTGTNTEAFF. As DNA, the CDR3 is TGTGCCAGCAGTTCGGGGACAGGGACGAACACTGAAGCTTTCTTT.

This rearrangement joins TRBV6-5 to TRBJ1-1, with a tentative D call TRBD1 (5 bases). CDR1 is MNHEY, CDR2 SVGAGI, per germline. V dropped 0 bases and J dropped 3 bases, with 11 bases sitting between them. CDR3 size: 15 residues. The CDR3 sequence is CASSYSIRGDTEAFF. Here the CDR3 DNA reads TGTGCCAGCAGTTACTCGATTAGGGGCGACACTGAAGCTTTCTTT.

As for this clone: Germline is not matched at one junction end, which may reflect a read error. In DNA, the CDR3 is TGTGCCAGCAGCTTAATTCCCTCTGGAGCCAACGTCCTGACTTTC. Translation: CASSLIPSGANVLTF. The genes are TRBV7-2 and TRBJ2-6, with unresolved D. CDR1 SGHTA and CDR2 FQGNSA come from the germline V gene. CDR3 length equals 15 residues.

The chain's CDR3 is CASSQQGSGNTIYF. The CDR3, as DNA: TGTGCCAGCAGTCAACAGGGCTCTGGAAACACCATATATTTT. The chain links TRBV6-6 to TRBJ1-3; perhaps TRBD1 as D (6 bases). Trimming left V 5 bases short and J 0 bases short, with 8 bases between. Germline assignment: CDR1 MNHNY and CDR2 SVGAGI (reference sequence). This CDR3 has 14 residues.

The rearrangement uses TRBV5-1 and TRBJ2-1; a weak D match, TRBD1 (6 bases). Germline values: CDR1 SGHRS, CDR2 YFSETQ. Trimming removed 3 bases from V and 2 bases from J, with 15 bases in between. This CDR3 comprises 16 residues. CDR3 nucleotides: TGCGCCAGCAGCTGGTCCGGGACAAGTCCCTACAATGAGCAGTTCTTC. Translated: CASSWSGTSPYNEQFF.

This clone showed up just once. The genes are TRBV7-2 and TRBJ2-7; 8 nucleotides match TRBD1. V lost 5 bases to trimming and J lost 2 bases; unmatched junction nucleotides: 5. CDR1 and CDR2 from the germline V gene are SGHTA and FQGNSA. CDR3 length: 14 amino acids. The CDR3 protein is CASSQDRVPYEQYF. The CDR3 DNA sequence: TGTGCCAGCAGCCAGGACAGGGTCCCCTACGAGCAGTACTTC.

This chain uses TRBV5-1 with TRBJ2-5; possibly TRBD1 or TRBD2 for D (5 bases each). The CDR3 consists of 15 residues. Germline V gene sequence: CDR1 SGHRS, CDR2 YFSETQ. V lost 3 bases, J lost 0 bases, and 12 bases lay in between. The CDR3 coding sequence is TGCGCCAGCAGCTCGTGGGGGAGCTACCAAGAGACCCAGTACTTC. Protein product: CASSSWGSYQETQYF.

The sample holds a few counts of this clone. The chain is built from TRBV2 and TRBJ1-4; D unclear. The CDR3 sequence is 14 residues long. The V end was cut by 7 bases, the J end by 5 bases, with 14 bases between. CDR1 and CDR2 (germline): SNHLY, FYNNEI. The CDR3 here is CASNAGNPNEKLFF. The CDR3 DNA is TGTGCCAGCAATGCGGGGAACCCCAATGAAAAACTGTTTTTT.

The CDR3 spells CASSSRGGRSYEQYF. CDR3 in DNA: TGTGCCAGCAGTTCCCGGGGGGGTCGCTCCTACGAGCAGTACTTC. The rearrangement links TRBV6-5 to TRBJ2-7; TRBD2 matches at 8 bases. Germline CDR1 reads MNHEY; CDR2 reads SVGAGI. CDR3 length equals 15 residues. With V trimmed by 4 bases and J by 0 bases, 5 bases remained unmatched.

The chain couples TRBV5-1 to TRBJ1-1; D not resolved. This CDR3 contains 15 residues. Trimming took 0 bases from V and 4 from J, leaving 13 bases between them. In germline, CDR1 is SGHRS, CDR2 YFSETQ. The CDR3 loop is CASSLGIGGITEAFF. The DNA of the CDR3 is TGCGCCAGCAGCTTGGGTATAGGAGGAATCACTGAAGCTTTCTTT. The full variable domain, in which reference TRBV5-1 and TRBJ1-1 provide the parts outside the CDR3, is KAGVTQTPRYLIKTRGQQVTLSCSPISGHRSVSWYQQTPGQGLQFLFEYFSETQRNKGNFPGRFSGRQFSNSRSEMNVSTLELGDSALYLCASSLGIGGITEAFFGQGTRLTVV.

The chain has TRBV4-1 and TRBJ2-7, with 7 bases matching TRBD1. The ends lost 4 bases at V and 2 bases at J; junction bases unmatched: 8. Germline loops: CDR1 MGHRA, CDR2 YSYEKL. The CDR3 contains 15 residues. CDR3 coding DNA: TGCGCCAGCAGCCCGGTGGGGACAGCTACCTACGAGCAGTACTTC. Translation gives CASSPVGTATYEQYF.

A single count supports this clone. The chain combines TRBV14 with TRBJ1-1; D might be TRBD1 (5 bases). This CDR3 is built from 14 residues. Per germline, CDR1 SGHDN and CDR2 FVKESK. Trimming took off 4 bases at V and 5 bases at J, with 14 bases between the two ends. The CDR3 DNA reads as TGTGCCAGCAGCCTTTTCTCGACAGTTACTGAAGCTTTCTTT. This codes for CASSLFSTVTEAFF.

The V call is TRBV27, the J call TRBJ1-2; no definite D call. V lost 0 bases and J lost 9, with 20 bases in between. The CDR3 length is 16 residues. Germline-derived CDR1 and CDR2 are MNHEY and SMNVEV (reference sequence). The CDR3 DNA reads TGTGCCAGCAGTTTATCCCCCCGACCGAGCCAACCAAGCTACACCTTC. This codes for CASSLSPRPSQPSYTF.

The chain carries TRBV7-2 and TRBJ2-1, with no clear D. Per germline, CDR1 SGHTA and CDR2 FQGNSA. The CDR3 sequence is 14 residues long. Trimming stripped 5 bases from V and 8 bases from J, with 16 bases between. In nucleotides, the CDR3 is TGTGCCAGCAGCCAGCCGACCCAGAGCCATGAGCAGTTCTTC. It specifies CASSQPTQSHEQFF.

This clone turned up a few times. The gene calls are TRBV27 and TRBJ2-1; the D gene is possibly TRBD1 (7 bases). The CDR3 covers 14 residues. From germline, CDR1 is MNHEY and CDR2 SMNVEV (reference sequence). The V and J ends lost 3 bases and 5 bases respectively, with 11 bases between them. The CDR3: CASSLEGANNEQFF. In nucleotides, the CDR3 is TGTGCCAGCAGTTTGGAGGGGGCCAACAATGAGCAGTTCTTC.

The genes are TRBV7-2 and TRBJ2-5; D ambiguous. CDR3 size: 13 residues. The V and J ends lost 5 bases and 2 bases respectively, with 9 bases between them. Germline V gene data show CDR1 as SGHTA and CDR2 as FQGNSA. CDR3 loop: CASSLRPQETQYF. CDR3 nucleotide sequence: TGTGCCAGCAGCCTACGGCCTCAAGAGACCCAGTACTTC.

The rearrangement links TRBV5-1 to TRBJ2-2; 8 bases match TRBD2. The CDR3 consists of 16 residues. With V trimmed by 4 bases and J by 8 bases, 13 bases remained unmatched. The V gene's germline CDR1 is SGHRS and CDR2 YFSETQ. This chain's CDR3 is CASSITFGGGRGELFF. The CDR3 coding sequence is TGCGCCAGCAGCATTACCTTCGGCGGGGGGAGAGGGGAGCTGTTTTTT.

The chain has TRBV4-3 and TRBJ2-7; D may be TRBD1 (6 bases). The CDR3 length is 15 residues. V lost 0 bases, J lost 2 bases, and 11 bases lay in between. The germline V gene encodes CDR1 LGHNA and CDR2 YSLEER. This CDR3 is CASSQDLAGAYEQYF. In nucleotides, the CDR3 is TGCGCCAGCAGCCAAGATCTGGCAGGGGCCTACGAGCAGTACTTC.

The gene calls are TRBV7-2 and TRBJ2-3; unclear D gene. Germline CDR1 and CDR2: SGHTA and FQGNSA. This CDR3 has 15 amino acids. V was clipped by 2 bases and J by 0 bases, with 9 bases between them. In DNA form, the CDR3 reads TGTGCCAGCAGCTTAACGAGACCCAGCACAGATACGCAGTATTTT. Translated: CASSLTRPSTDTQYF.

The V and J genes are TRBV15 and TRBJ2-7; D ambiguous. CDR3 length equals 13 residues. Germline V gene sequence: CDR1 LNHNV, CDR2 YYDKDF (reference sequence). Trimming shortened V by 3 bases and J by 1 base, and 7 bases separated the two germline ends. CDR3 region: CATSRARSYEQYF. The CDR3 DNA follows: TGTGCCACCAGCAGGGCCCGTTCCTACGAGCAGTACTTC.